The 7 T cell receptor beta chains given below trace back to one sample, sequenced in a study of T cell responses to AZD1222 COVID-19 vaccine. Profiled with immunoSEQ multiplex PCR; TCRdb holds only in-frame clones, not every one. This table holds roughly 100,000 clones, 91% found once. The material was peripheral blood, obtained on day 0 of AZD1222 vaccination. These receptors were taken from an adult in good health.

The CDR3 sequence is CASSTTSSSYEQYF. CDR3 sequence (DNA): TGTGCCAGCAGCACGACTAGCAGCTCCTACGAGCAGTACTTC. This chain joins TRBV28 and TRBJ2-7; 7 bases line up with TRBD2. With V trimmed by 6 bases and J by 0 bases, 5 bases remained unmatched. The CDR3 is 14 amino acids. Germline assignment: CDR1 MDHEN and CDR2 SYDVKM.

The chain is built from TRBV4-3 and TRBJ2-7; 7 bases agree with TRBD1. The CDR3 runs 13 residues. The ends lost 3 bases at V and 6 bases at J; junction bases unmatched: 5. Germline V gene data show CDR1 as LGHNA and CDR2 as YSLEER. CDR3 DNA: TGCGCCAGCAGCCATACAGGGGACGGCGAGCAGTACTTC. Its protein is CASSHTGDGEQYF.

The J gene is TRBJ2-3, the V gene TRBV28; D gene ambiguous. The germline V and J ends were trimmed by 6 bases and 3 bases, with 13 bases remaining between them. CDR3 length: 14 amino acids. Germline V gene data show CDR1 as MDHEN and CDR2 as SYDVKM. CDR3 DNA sequence: TGTGCCAGCAGCTCGCCTGCCCAGACAGATACGCAGTATTTT. This translates into CASSSPAQTDTQYF. The variable domain in full, with the rest retrieved from reference TRBV28 and TRBJ2-3, is DVKVTQSSRYLVKRTGEKVFLECVQDMDHENMFWYRQDPGLGLRLIYFSYDVKMKEKGDIPEGYSVSREKKERFSLILESASTNQTSMYLCASSSPAQTDTQYFGPGTRLTVL.

The V call is TRBV19, the J call TRBJ1-4; 9 bases are a match to TRBD1. The CDR3 is 15 amino acids. Germline values: CDR1 LNHDA, CDR2 SQIVND (reference sequence). V lost 10 bases to trimming and J lost 2 bases; unmatched junction nucleotides: 8. CDR3 region: CATRTQGATNEKLFF. In DNA form, the CDR3 reads TGTGCCACCCGAACACAGGGGGCTACTAATGAAAAACTGTTTTTT.

The chain employs TRBV27 and TRBJ2-7; D may correspond to TRBD1 or TRBD2 (6 bases each). The CDR3 covers 17 residues. CDR1 and CDR2 (germline): MNHEY, SMNVEV (reference sequence). Trimming left V 5 bases short and J 4 bases short, with 24 bases between. The CDR3 sequence: CASSPKGGPMGFYEQYF. The CDR3 DNA reads as TGTGCCAGCAGTCCCAAGGGGGGCCCTATGGGATTTTACGAGCAGTACTTC.

This chain links TRBV27 with TRBJ2-7, with 7 bases identical to TRBD2. The CDR3 covers 14 residues. Losses at the gene ends were 4 bases for V and 2 bases for J; bases not matched to a gene: 5. Germline V gene lookup returns CDR1 MNHEY and CDR2 SMNVEV (reference sequence). CDR3 protein: CASSYKRGPYEQYF. The CDR3 DNA follows: TGTGCCAGCAGTTACAAGCGGGGACCCTACGAGCAGTACTTC.

This chain joins TRBV7-9 and TRBJ2-7, with D tentatively TRBD1 (6 bases). The V end lost 4 bases, the J end lost 2 bases, and 12 bases lay between the germline ends. In germline, CDR1 is SEHNR, CDR2 FQNEAQ (reference sequence). The CDR3 consists of 14 residues. The CDR3 is CASSWSTGTYEQYF. The CDR3 DNA reads TGTGCCAGCAGCTGGAGCACAGGGACCTACGAGCAGTACTTC.